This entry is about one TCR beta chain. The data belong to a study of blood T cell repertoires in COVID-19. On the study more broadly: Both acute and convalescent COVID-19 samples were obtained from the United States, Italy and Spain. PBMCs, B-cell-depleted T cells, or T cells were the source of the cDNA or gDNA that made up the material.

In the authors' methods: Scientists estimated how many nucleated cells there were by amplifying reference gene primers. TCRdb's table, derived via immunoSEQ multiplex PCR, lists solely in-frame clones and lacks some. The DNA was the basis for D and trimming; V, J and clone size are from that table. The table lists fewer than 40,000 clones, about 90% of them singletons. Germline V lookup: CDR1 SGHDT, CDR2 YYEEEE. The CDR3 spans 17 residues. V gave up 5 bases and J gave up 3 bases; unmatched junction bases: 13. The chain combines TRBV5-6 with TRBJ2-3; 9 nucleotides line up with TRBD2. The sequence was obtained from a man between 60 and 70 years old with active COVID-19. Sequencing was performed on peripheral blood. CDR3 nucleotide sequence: TGTGCCAGCAGGCTTAGTCTAGCGGGGATCACTACAGATACGCAGTATTTT. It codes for CASRLSLAGITTDTQYF.